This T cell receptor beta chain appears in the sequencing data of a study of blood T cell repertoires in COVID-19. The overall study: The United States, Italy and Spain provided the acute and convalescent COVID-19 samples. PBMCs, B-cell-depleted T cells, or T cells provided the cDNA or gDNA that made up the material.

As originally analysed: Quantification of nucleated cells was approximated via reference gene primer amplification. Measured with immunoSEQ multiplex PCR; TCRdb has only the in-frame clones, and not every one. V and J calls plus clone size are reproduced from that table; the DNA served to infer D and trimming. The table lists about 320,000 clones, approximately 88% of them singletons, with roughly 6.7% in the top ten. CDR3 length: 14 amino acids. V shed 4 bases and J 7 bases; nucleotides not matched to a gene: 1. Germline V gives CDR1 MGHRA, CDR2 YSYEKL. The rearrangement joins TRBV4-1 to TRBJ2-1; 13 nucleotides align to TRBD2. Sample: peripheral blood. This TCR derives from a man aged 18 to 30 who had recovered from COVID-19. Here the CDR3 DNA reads TGCGCCAGCAGCCGGACTAGCGGGGGAAATGAGCAGTTCTTC. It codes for CASSRTSGGNEQFF.